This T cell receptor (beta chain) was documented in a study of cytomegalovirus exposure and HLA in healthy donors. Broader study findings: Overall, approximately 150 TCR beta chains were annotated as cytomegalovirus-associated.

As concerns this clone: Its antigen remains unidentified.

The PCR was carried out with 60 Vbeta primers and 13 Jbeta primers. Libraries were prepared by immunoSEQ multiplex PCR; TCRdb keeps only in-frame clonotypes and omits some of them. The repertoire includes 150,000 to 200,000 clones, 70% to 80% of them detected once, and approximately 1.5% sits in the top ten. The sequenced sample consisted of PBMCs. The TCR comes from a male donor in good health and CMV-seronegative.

For the CDR3, the DNA is TGTGCCTCGACCAGGGCCAGAGACTATGGCTACACCTTC. It codes for CASTRARDYGYTF. V is TRBV28 and J is TRBJ1-2; TRBD1 might be the D (5 bases). Germline values: CDR1 MDHEN, CDR2 SYDVKM. V was pared by 11 bases and J by 3 bases, with 16 bases between. This CDR3 is built from 13 residues.